The rows below give T cell receptor beta chains drawn from one sample of a study of T-cell reconstitution after alpha-beta-depleted transplantation in children. Via MiXCR, TCRdb re-called the PCR reads, giving one row per CDR3 protein. The table has a few hundred thousand distinct CDR3 sequences, 9% to 12% seen once. The sequences come from PBMCs from the stem cell graft donor, collected from the stem cell graft. Every receptor here comes from a human donor who donated a stem cell graft to a child with acute lymphoblastic leukemia. Both conserved end residues are part of each CDR3. Each record gives: CDR3 protein, CDR3 DNA, J gene, V gene, D gene, clone size. D genes are given only for firm matches. Not every row has a clone size; where given, it reads once, few, many or a size class.

CASSFSSQSNQPQHF | TGTGCCAGCAGTTTCTCCAGCCAGTCCAATCAGCCCCAGCATTTT | TRBJ1-5 | TRBV12-3/TRBV12-4 | NA | few
CASSLTPGEQFF | TGCGCCAGCAGCCTCACCCCGGGGGAGCAGTTCTTC | TRBJ2-1 | TRBV4-3 | NA | NA
CSALDWTSGSKDTQYF | TGCAGTGCTCTCGATTGGACTAGCGGGAGTAAAGATACGCAGTATTTT | TRBJ2-3 | TRBV20-1 | TRBD2 | NA
CASSLGPGLAGRSYNEQFF | TGCGCCAGCAGCTTGGGCCCGGGACTAGCGGGAAGGTCCTACAATGAGCAGTTCTTC | TRBJ2-1 | TRBV5-1 | TRBD2 | NA
CSVAEVLTGELFF | TGCAGCGTTGCGGAGGTTCTGACCGGGGAGCTGTTTTTT | TRBJ2-2 | TRBV29-1 | NA | NA
CASSLGSTGISYEQYF | TGCGCCAGCAGCTTGGGGTCGACAGGGATTTCCTACGAGCAGTACTTC | TRBJ2-7 | TRBV5-1 | TRBD1 | NA
CASRDTDTQYF | TGTGCCAGCAGAGACACAGATACGCAGTATTTT | TRBJ2-3 | TRBV7-2 | NA | few
CASSSPGTGVPGELFF | TGTGCCAGCAGTTCACCCGGGACAGGGGTACCCGGGGAGCTGTTTTTT | TRBJ2-2 | TRBV12-3/TRBV12-4 | TRBD1 | few
CSAPVAGPSSYEQYF | TGCAGTGCCCCCGTCGCGGGTCCCAGCTCCTACGAGCAGTACTTC | TRBJ2-7 | TRBV20-1 | NA | few
CASSFGPSRGTQYF | TGTGCCAGCAGTTTCGGACCCTCACGGGGGACCCAGTACTTC | TRBJ2-5 | TRBV12-3/TRBV12-4 | NA | NA
CASCSRGRRLPGNYGYTF | TGTGCCAGCTGTTCCAGGGGGCGCAGACTTCCGGGTAACTATGGCTACACCTTC | TRBJ1-2 | TRBV3-1 | TRBD1 | NA
CASSLGQKRGYTF | TGTGCCAGCAGTTTAGGACAGAAACGGGGCTACACCTTC | TRBJ1-2 | TRBV12-3/TRBV12-4 | NA | many
CASSQQLGQDTEAFF | TGTGCCAGCAGCCAACAACTCGGACAGGACACTGAAGCTTTCTTT | TRBJ1-1 | TRBV6-2/TRBV6-3 | TRBD1 | few
CASSWATRSNQPQHF | TGTGCCAGTAGTTGGGCCACGCGGAGCAATCAGCCCCAGCATTTT | TRBJ1-5 | TRBV19 | NA | NA
CSASLLAVRNEQFF | TGCAGTGCTAGTCTGTTGGCAGTGAGAAATGAGCAGTTCTTC | TRBJ2-1 | TRBV20-1 | NA | NA
CASSLTGATLNSNQPQHF | TGTGCCAGCAGTTTGACGGGGGCTACTCTTAATAGCAATCAGCCCCAGCATTTT | TRBJ1-5 | TRBV12-3/TRBV12-4 | NA | few
CASTNPRDQETQYF | TGCGCCAGCACTAATCCTAGGGACCAAGAGACCCAGTACTTC | TRBJ2-5 | TRBV5-1 | NA | few
CASSESRLAGGPDDTQYF | TGCGCCAGCAGTGAGTCCCGACTAGCGGGAGGGCCGGACGATACGCAGTATTTT | TRBJ2-3 | TRBV10-1 | TRBD2 | few
CATRQGLNNQPRHF | TGTGCCACCAGGCAGGGGCTAAACAATCAGCCCCGGCATTTT | TRBJ1-5 | TRBV15 | NA | NA
CSAPAGTASFHEQYF | TGCAGTGCCCCGGCCGGGACGGCCTCTTTCCACGAGCAGTACTTC | TRBJ2-7 | TRBV20-1 | NA | few
CASQQNRNEQFF | TGTGCCAGCCAGCAAAACAGGAATGAGCAGTTCTTC | TRBJ2-1 | TRBV28 | NA | NA
CSVADGLLGNQPQHF | TGCAGCGTCGCGGATGGACTCCTGGGCAATCAGCCCCAGCATTTT | TRBJ1-5 | TRBV29-1 | NA | few
CASSLGGTGSSYNEQFF | TGCGCCAGCAGCTTGGGGGGGACTGGGAGCTCCTACAATGAGCAGTTCTTC | TRBJ2-1 | TRBV5-1 | NA | few
CASSLSDRVITGELFF | TGTGCCAGCAGTTTGTCGGACAGGGTTATCACCGGGGAGCTGTTTTTT | TRBJ2-2 | TRBV28 | TRBD1 | NA
CASSLEGTRGTEAFF | TGCGCCAGCAGCTTGGAAGGGACTAGGGGCACTGAAGCTTTCTTT | TRBJ1-1 | TRBV5-1 | NA | few
CASSYEAPSSYNEQFF | TGTGCCAGCAGTTACGAGGCGCCGAGCTCCTACAATGAGCAGTTCTTC | TRBJ2-1 | TRBV27 | NA | NA
CASSQGVTSGYTDTQYF | TGCGCCAGCAGCCAGGGGGTTACTAGCGGATACACAGATACGCAGTATTTT | TRBJ2-3 | TRBV4-1 | TRBD2 | few
CASSYSGSLNTEAFF | TGTGCCAGCAGTTACTCAGGCAGCCTGAACACTGAAGCTTTCTTT | TRBJ1-1 | TRBV6-2/TRBV6-3 | NA | few
CASSLTQSHEQYF | TGTGCCAGCAGTCTTACTCAGAGCCACGAGCAGTACTTC | TRBJ2-7 | TRBV27 | NA | few
CASSPWVGGDEQFF | TGTGCCAGCAGTCCCTGGGTAGGCGGGGATGAGCAGTTCTTC | TRBJ2-1 | TRBV2 | NA | NA
CATSRDPIQETQYF | TGTGCCACCAGCAGAGATCCCATCCAAGAGACCCAGTACTTC | TRBJ2-5 | TRBV15 | NA | NA
CASSSDWGETQYF | TGTGCCAGCTCCTCAGACTGGGGGGAGACCCAGTACTTC | TRBJ2-5 | TRBV7-6 | NA | NA
CASSFRDNQPQHF | TGTGCCAGCAGCTTCCGGGACAATCAGCCCCAGCATTTT | TRBJ1-5 | TRBV7-2 | NA | few
CASMSDSREQYF | TGTGCCAGCATGTCGGATTCCCGGGAGCAGTACTTC | TRBJ2-7 | TRBV27 | NA | NA
CSVVGLAGGSEQYF | TGCAGCGTTGTGGGACTAGCGGGAGGCTCCGAGCAGTACTTC | TRBJ2-7 | TRBV29-1 | TRBD2 | few